This TCR beta chain was sequenced for a study of T cell clonality in common variable immunodeficiency. In its sample, this clone was seen many times. The antigen remains undetermined. The read terminates 3 residues before the CDR3 end, so the remaining end is supplied by the germline J gene. Each donor provided about 5 to 9 ml of heparinized whole blood. This CDR3 has 15 amino acids. The V segment lost 5 bases and the J segment 3 bases; nucleotides outside the gene matches: 8. CDR1 and CDR2 (germline): SEHNR, FQNEAQ (reference sequence). Control and CVID samples contributed equal amounts of genomic DNA. Libraries were prepared by immunoSEQ multiplex PCR; TCRdb keeps only in-frame clonotypes and omits some of them. The record shows tens of thousands of clones for this sample, with no singletons present. Study results and limitations: Authors noted CVID clonality's cause needs subpopulation repertoire sequencing.

The sample consisted of peripheral blood mononuclear cells. The V gene is TRBV7-9, the J gene TRBJ2-7, with 9 bases lining up with TRBD2. The source of this sequence is a person aged 18-70 years in good health. The sequenced CDR3 bases are TGTGCCAGCAGCACTCTAGCGGGGACAAACTACGAG. Residues: CASSTLAGTNYE. The CDR3 in its entirety is CASSTLAGTNYEQYF.